The clone carrying this T cell receptor beta chain was picked up a small number of times. A read error may produce the germline difference seen at one junction end. The CDR3 runs to 18 residues. From germline, CDR1 is SEHNR and CDR2 FQNEAQ (reference sequence). The record originates from a study of cytomegalovirus exposure and HLA in healthy donors. Study-level background: A prior study identified 117 million unique TCR beta sequences from roughly 180 million T cells.

The PCR used 60 Vbeta and 13 Jbeta primers. Clones were read by immunoSEQ multiplex PCR, and TCRdb kept only the in-frame ones, dropping some. The sample includes 100,000 to 150,000 clones, about 78% seen only once; the top ten take approximately 1.2%. The V and J genes are TRBV7-9 and TRBJ1-6; TRBD1 might be the D (5 bases). Sequencing used PBMCs. The clonotype was recovered from a female donor in good health and CMV-seronegative. Written as DNA, the CDR3 is TGTTCCAGCAGGCCTAATTCGGCAGGCGGACCCGGGGGTTCACCCCTCCACTTT. Its translation: CSSRPNSAGGPGGSPLHF.